The clone carrying this T cell receptor (beta chain) came up a few times. These data originate in a study of blood T cells in healthy people across ages. Peripheral blood, approximately 10 milliliters per donor, was collected. Per individual sample, total RNA of at least 5.5 micrograms was extracted. A second PCR of roughly 6 to 12 cycles used a sample-barcoded 5' primer and a J-beta primer mix. TCRdb processed the 5' RACE reads anew with MiXCR; each CDR3 protein has one entry. The sample consists of about 570,000 distinct CDR3 sequences, roughly a quarter of them appearing once. Trimming pared 5 bases from V and 5 bases from J, leaving 19 bases between. The CDR3 sequence is 16 residues long.

The sample was blood. The chain carries TRBV12-3 or TRBV12-4 and TRBJ2-1; TRBD2 is a possible D gene (6 bases). This TCR came from a woman aged 70-85 years in good health. DNA for the CDR3: TGTGCCAGCAGTGTCCTTCCGGCGGGGAGCCACAATGAGCAGTTCTTC. Amino acid sequence: CASSVLPAGSHNEQFF.